In this sample, the clone carrying this T cell receptor beta chain turned up many times. Its matching antigen is unknown. The sample originates from a study of regulatory T cells in long-lasting Graves disease. The wider study: Patients with new Graves' disease had used antithyroid drugs below 3 months.

The time point here: newly diagnosed GD, antithyroid drugs for less than 3 months. RNA from PBMCs was the source of the TCR library. Overall study findings and caveats: Persistent patients shared more public clonotypes (2,741) than newly diagnosed patients (around 910). The work looked only at peripheral blood and did not look at thyroid tissue.

With iRepertoire HTBI primers and Arm-PCR of CDR3 regions, TCR beta libraries were built. TCRdb passed the multiplex PCR reads through MiXCR, listing each CDR3 protein once. The profile shows roughly 420,000 distinct CDR3 sequences, 16% of them singletons. V was trimmed by 5 bases and J by 0 bases, leaving 11 bases between them. The length of the CDR3 is 15 residues. CDR1 is SGHTA, CDR2 FQGNSA, per germline. The data were also submitted as part of a second study, on T cells in Graves' hyperthyroidism and ophthalmopathy.

The sequence was obtained from a woman under 30 with Graves disease. The specimen comprised peripheral blood mononuclear cells (PBMCs), sampled at new diagnosis, from a patient treated with antithyroid drugs. The chain couples TRBV7-2 to TRBJ2-1, with D possibly matching TRBD2 (6 bases). This CDR3 reads CASSPFSGSYNEQFF. The CDR3 coding sequence is TGTGCCAGCAGCCCCTTTAGCGGCTCCTACAATGAGCAGTTCTTC. The variable domain in full, with the rest retrieved from reference TRBV7-2 and TRBJ2-1, is GAGVSQSPSNKVTEKGKDVELRCDPISGHTALYWYRQSLGQGLEFLIYFQGNSAPDKSGLPSDRFSAERTGGSVSTLTIQRTQQEDSAVYLCASSPFSGSYNEQFFGPGTRLTVL.